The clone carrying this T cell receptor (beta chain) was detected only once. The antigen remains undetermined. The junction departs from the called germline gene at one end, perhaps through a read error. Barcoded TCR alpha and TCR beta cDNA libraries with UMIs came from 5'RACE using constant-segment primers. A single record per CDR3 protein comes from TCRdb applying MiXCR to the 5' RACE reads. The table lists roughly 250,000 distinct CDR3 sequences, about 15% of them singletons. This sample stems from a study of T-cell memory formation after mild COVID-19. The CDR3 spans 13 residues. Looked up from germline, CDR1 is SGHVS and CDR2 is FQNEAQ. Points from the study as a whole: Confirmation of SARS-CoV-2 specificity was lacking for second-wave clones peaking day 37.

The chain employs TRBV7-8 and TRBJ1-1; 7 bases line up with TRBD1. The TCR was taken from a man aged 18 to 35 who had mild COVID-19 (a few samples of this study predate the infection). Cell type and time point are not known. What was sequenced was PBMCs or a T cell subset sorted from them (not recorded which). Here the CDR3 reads CASSSDRESEVFF. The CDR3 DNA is TGTGCCAGCAGCTCCGACAGGGAGTCTGAAGTTTTCTTT. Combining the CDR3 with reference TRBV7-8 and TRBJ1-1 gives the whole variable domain GAGVSQSPRYKVAKRGQDVALRCDPISGHVSLFWYQQALGQGPEFLTYFQNEAQLDKSGLPSDRFFAERPEGSVSTLKIQRTQQEDSAVYLCASSSDRESEVFFGQGTRLTVV.